This is a list of T cell receptor beta chains from one sample in a study of cytomegalovirus exposure and HLA in healthy donors. The table came from immunoSEQ multiplex PCR; TCRdb's copy has only in-frame clones and leaves some out. Counted here are approximately 150,000 clones, roughly 79% occurring once; the ten biggest clones make up roughly 10%. The specimen was PBMCs. The receptor source for this set is a man in his late teens or twenties in good health and CMV-seropositive. CDR3s include the opening cysteine and the closing phenylalanine or tryptophan.

j_call | v_call | cdr3_aa
TRBJ2-3 | TRBV7-8 | CASRITREADTQYF
TRBJ1-1 | TRBV14 | CASSPGQGSGSEAFF
TRBJ1-4 | TRBV7-6 | CASSSLEPGYATNEKLFF
TRBJ1-2 | TRBV27 | CASSLDAGTGSYGYTF
TRBJ2-7 | TRBV11-1 | CASSSTGYEQYF
TRBJ1-1 | TRBV6-1 | CASIDRGLPNTEAFF
TRBJ2-7 | TRBV11-2 | CASSYRTSGFYEQYF
TRBJ2-7 | TRBV7-2 | CASSLLAGGSTYEQYF
TRBJ2-7 | TRBV5-6 | CASSWGEDFSYEQYF
TRBJ1-1 | TRBV7-8 | CASSLARGKAFF
TRBJ1-2 | TRBV14 | CASSQGRPHVVGYTF
TRBJ2-2 | TRBV7-9 | CASSKRGGRVGELFF
TRBJ2-7 | TRBV21-1 | CASSTDLREGGPYEQYF